These 18 T cell receptor beta chains share one sample of origin, sequenced in a study of identical twins. In TCRdb, the 5' RACE reads were re-called with MiXCR into one record per CDR3 protein. The sample includes roughly 250,000 distinct CDR3 sequences, over 11% of them seen just once. The specimen sequenced was memory (CD45RO+) T cells sorted from blood. These TCRs come from a woman younger than 35 in good health.

The CDR3 nucleotides are TGCGCCAGCAATGTTGAGCCGGCGGGGGAGACCCAGTACTTC. The encoded protein is CASNVEPAGETQYF. J is TRBJ2-5 and V is TRBV5-1; possible D gene TRBD2, 6 bases. V gave up 6 bases and J gave up 5 bases, with 17 bases separating them. There are 14 residues in the CDR3. Germline V gives CDR1 SGHRS, CDR2 YFSETQ.

The table lists this clonotype with a few counts. The rearrangement links TRBV10-3 to TRBJ1-2, with a tentative D call TRBD1 (5 bases). In germline, CDR1 is ENHRY, CDR2 SYGVKD. V was trimmed by 6 bases and J by 8 bases, leaving 19 bases between them. This CDR3 is 14 amino acids long. The CDR3: CAIRADSLWQGYTF. For the CDR3, the DNA is TGTGCCATCAGAGCCGACAGCCTATGGCAGGGCTACACCTTC.

This clonotype has at least ten counts. The J gene is TRBJ1-1, the V gene TRBV5-1; the match to TRBD1 covers 10 bases. Unmatched junction bases numbered 5, after V lost 7 bases and J lost 5 bases. The CDR3 is 13 amino acids. In germline, CDR1 is SGHRS, CDR2 YFSETQ. For the CDR3, the DNA is TGCGCCAGCTACCAGGACAGGGGGACTGAAGCTTTCTTT. It translates to CASYQDRGTEAFF.

This clonotype was picked up many times. The J gene is TRBJ2-4, the V gene TRBV6-1; D not resolved. Looked up from germline, CDR1 is MNHNS and CDR2 is SASEGT. The CDR3 totals 14 residues. Trimming stripped 6 bases from V and 9 bases from J, with 18 bases between. The CDR3 sequence is CASRRADTWGIQYF. CDR3 coding DNA: TGTGCCAGCAGAAGGGCGGATACGTGGGGCATTCAGTACTTC.

The rearrangement joins TRBV3-1 to TRBJ2-3, with TRBD2 matching over 7 bases. This CDR3 is 20 amino acids long. V was clipped by 1 base and J by 2 bases; unmatched bases: 18. Germline CDR1 LGHDT, CDR2 YNNKEL (reference sequence). CDR3 in DNA: TGTGCCAGCAGCCAAGTCGTCAGCCCGGGACTAACCGTTAACACAGATACGCAGTATTTT. This encodes CASSQVVSPGLTVNTDTQYF.

The chain employs TRBV5-6 and TRBJ1-1; 7 bases fit TRBD1. Germline V gene data show CDR1 as SGHDT and CDR2 as YYEEEE. This CDR3 is built from 14 residues. V shed 2 bases and J 5 bases; nucleotides not matched to a gene: 6. In nucleotides, the CDR3 is TGTGCCAGCAGCTTCCAGGGGGATGGGACTGAAGCTTTCTTT. Residues: CASSFQGDGTEAFF.

The chain joins TRBV4-3 to TRBJ2-5, with 13 positions matching TRBD2. The CDR3 loop spans 16 amino acids. V shed 1 base, J shed 5 bases, and the junction held 4 bases outside the gene matches. The germline V gene encodes CDR1 LGHNA and CDR2 YSLEER. CDR3 sequence reads: CASSQATLAGGETQYF. CDR3 nucleotides: TGCGCCAGCAGCCAAGCGACACTAGCGGGAGGGGAGACCCAGTACTTC.

This clonotype was seen ten or more times. The chain links TRBV12-3 or TRBV12-4 to TRBJ2-1; TRBD2 matches 8 bases. V gave up 6 bases and J gave up 2 bases; unmatched junction bases: 3. The CDR3 sequence is 14 residues long. The CDR3 nucleotides are TGTGCCAGCAGCCGGGGGGGGGCCTACAATGAGCAGTTCTTC. Amino acids: CASSRGGAYNEQFF.

This clonotype came up a few times. CDR3: CASSLVQPSSYEQYF. In nucleotides, the CDR3 is TGTGCCAGCAGCTTAGTCCAACCGAGCTCCTACGAGCAGTACTTC. The chain joins TRBV11-2 to TRBJ2-7; D uncertain. Germline-derived CDR1 and CDR2 are SGHAT and FQNNGV. The CDR3 runs 15 residues. Deletions cut 1 base from V and 0 bases from J, with 10 bases between.

The V and J genes are TRBV6-1 and TRBJ2-1; possible D gene TRBD1, 5 bases. There are 15 residues in the CDR3. V dropped 4 bases and J dropped 4 bases, with 14 bases sitting between them. Looked up from germline, CDR1 is MNHNS and CDR2 is SASEGT. The CDR3 loop reads CASSVRWQGYNEQFF. The CDR3 bases are TGTGCCAGCAGTGTGAGGTGGCAGGGATACAATGAGCAGTTCTTC.

For the CDR3, the DNA is TGTGCCAGTAGTATACTAGGAGGGACAGGGCTCAACAATGAGCAGTTCTTC. Protein sequence: CASSILGGTGLNNEQFF. The chain uses TRBV19 and TRBJ2-1, with 9 bases lining up with TRBD1. This CDR3 comprises 17 residues. Germline V gene data show CDR1 as LNHDA and CDR2 as SQIVND (reference sequence). Trimming cost V 2 bases and J 5 bases; bases outside gene matches: 10.

V usage is TRBV6-1 and J usage is TRBJ1-3; D possibly corresponds to TRBD1 (5 bases). Trimming pared 4 bases from V and 4 bases from J, leaving 14 bases between. The length of the CDR3 is 15 residues. Germline V gene lookup returns CDR1 MNHNS and CDR2 SASEGT. The chain's CDR3 is CASSVSGTEGNTIYF. The CDR3 nucleotides read TGTGCCAGCAGTGTCTCCGGGACTGAGGGAAACACCATATATTTT.

This clonotype was found many times. V is TRBV7-2 and J is TRBJ1-2; no firm D call. The V and J ends lost 4 bases and 4 bases respectively, with 10 bases between them. The CDR3 extends over 13 amino acids. CDR1 and CDR2 from the germline V gene are SGHTA and FQGNSA. The CDR3 spells CASSSRPPYGYTF. The CDR3 nucleotides are TGTGCCAGCAGCTCCCGGCCTCCCTATGGCTACACCTTC. The whole variable domain, filled in from reference TRBV7-2 and TRBJ1-2, reads GAGVSQSPSNKVTEKGKDVELRCDPISGHTALYWYRQSLGQGLEFLIYFQGNSAPDKSGLPSDRFSAERTGGSVSTLTIQRTQQEDSAVYLCASSSRPPYGYTFGSGTRLTVV.

Many counts were recorded for this clonotype. The gene calls are TRBV7-2 and TRBJ2-3; D remains ambiguous. The germline V and J ends were trimmed by 1 base and 6 bases, with 14 bases remaining between them. Germline assignment: CDR1 SGHTA and CDR2 FQGNSA. This CDR3 comprises 15 residues. Written as DNA, the CDR3 is TGTGCCAGCAGCTTAGATCAACGGCTCGCGGATACGCAGTATTTT. Translation: CASSLDQRLADTQYF.

The rearrangement joins TRBV20-1 to TRBJ2-3; 8 nucleotides agree with TRBD2. The CDR3 has 15 amino acids. Trimming removed 0 bases from V and 1 base from J; junction bases left unmatched: 3. CDR1 and CDR2 (germline): DFQATT, SNEGSKA (reference sequence). CDR3 bases: TGCAGTGCTAGAGATGTGACTAGCGGCACAGATACGCAGTATTTT. Translated, it gives CSARDVTSGTDTQYF.

This clonotype has only a few counts. In DNA form, the CDR3 reads TGCGCCAGCAGCTTGATTGGGGGGGAGAATCAGCCCCAGCATTTT. Translating it yields CASSLIGGENQPQHF. The chain has TRBV5-1 and TRBJ1-5; D is perhaps TRBD1 (5 bases). V lost 1 base and J lost 4, with 12 bases in between. The germline V gene encodes CDR1 SGHRS and CDR2 YFSETQ. CDR3 length equals 15 residues.

This clonotype was picked up a small number of times. The chain has TRBV19 and TRBJ1-1; no firm D call. CDR3 length: 14 residues. The germline V gene encodes CDR1 LNHDA and CDR2 SQIVND (reference sequence). V shed 10 bases and J shed 4 bases, with 19 bases lying between them. The CDR3 region has the DNA TGTGCCACCTTTAAGGAGCCAGGATCCACTGAAGCTTTCTTT. Protein product: CATFKEPGSTEAFF.

The chain carries TRBV5-1 and TRBJ2-2; the D gene is possibly TRBD2 (6 bases). This CDR3 spans 15 amino acids. V shed 1 base and J shed 6 bases, with 13 bases lying between them. Germline V gene lookup returns CDR1 SGHRS and CDR2 YFSETQ. CDR3 protein: CASSLQTSLSGELFF. CDR3 in DNA: TGCGCCAGCAGCTTGCAGACTAGTCTATCCGGGGAGCTGTTTTTT. Based on the CDR3 plus reference TRBV5-1 and TRBJ2-2, the full variable domain is KAGVTQTPRYLIKTRGQQVTLSCSPISGHRSVSWYQQTPGQGLQFLFEYFSETQRNKGNFPGRFSGRQFSNSRSEMNVSTLELGDSALYLCASSLQTSLSGELFFGEGSRLTVL.